The T cell receptor beta chain described here comes from a study of low-dose radiotherapy and immunotherapy resistance in tumors. TRAV- and TRBV-specific primers were used for first-strand cDNA, which covered alpha and beta chains. Using a constant-region primer together with a V-primer adapter, TCRs were subjected to roughly 18 PCR cycles of amplification. A single record per CDR3 protein comes from TCRdb applying MiXCR to the reads. The sample records tens of thousands of distinct CDR3 sequences, about 18% being singletons. This clonotype showed up many times. At one of its ends the junction is not consistent with the germline gene, which may arise from a read error. Time point specified: before trial treatment. Donors were administered nivolumab, ipilimumab, aspirin and low-dose cyclophosphamide, together with low-dose radiotherapy. Advanced solid tumors lacking tumor-infiltrating lymphocytes characterized eligible patients.

Germline loops: CDR1 ENHRY, CDR2 SYGVKD. The CDR3 is 11 amino acids. The sample consisted of PBMCs, taken before treatment. The sequence was obtained from a male donor with prostate cancer. The V gene is TRBV10-3, the J gene TRBJ2-5; tentative D call: TRBD1 (6 bases). CDR3: CAFRGTQTQYF. DNA of the CDR3: TGTGCCTTCAGGGGCACTCAGACCCAGTACTTC.